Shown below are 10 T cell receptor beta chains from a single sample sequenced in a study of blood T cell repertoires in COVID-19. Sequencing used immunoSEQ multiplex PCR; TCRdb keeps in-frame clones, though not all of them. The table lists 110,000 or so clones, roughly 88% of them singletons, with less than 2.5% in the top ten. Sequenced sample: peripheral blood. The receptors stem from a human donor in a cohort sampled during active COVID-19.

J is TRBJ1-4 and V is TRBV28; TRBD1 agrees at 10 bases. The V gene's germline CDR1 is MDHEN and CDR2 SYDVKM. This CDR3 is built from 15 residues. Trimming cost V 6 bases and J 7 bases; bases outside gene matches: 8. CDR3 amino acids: CASRGSDRGPEKLFF. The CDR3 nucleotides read TGTGCCAGCAGGGGATCCGACAGGGGGCCTGAAAAACTGTTTTTT.

Here the CDR3 DNA reads TGTGCCAGCAGCCAAGAGCTAGCGGGGGAGCTTTTACGAGCGCAGTACTTC. This sequence encodes CASSQELAGELLRAQYF. The rearrangement links TRBV4-2 to TRBJ2-7, with 10 bases identical to TRBD2. J was trimmed by 9 bases and V by 0 bases; bases with no gene match: 14. The CDR3 contains 17 residues. The V gene's germline CDR1 is LGHNA and CDR2 YNFKEQ.

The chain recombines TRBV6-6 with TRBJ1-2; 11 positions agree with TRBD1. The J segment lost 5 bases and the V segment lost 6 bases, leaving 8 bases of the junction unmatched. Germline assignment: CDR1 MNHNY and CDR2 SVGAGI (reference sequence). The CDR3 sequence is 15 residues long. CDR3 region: CASRNGQGASYGYTF. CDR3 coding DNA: TGTGCCAGCAGAAACGGACAGGGGGCTAGTTATGGCTACACCTTC.

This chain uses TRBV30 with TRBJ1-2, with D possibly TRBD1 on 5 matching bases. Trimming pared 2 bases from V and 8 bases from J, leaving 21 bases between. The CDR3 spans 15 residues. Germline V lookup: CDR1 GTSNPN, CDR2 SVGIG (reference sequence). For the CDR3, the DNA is TGTGCCTGGAGTAGGGAGGGGACTAAGGGAGAAGGCTACACCTTC. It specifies CAWSREGTKGEGYTF.

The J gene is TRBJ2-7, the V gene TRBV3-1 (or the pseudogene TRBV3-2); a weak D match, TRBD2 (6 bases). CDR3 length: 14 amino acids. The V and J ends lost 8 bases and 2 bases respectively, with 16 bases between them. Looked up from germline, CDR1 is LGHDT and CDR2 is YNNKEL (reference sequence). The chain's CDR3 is CASGRATGAYEQYF. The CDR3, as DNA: TGTGCCAGCGGACGTGCGACGGGGGCCTACGAGCAGTACTTC.

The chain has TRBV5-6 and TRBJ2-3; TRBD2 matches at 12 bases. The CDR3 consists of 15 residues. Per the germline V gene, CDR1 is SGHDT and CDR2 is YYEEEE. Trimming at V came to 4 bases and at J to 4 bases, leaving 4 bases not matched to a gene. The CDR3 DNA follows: TGTGCCAGCAGCGCCGGACTAGCGGGACCAGATACGCAGTATTTT. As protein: CASSAGLAGPDTQYF.

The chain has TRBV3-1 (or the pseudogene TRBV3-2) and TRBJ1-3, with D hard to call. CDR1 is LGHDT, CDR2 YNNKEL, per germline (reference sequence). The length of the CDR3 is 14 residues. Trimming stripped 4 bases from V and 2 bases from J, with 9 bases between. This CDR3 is CASSLLGAGNTIYF. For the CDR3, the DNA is TGTGCCAGCAGCCTCCTGGGCGCTGGAAACACCATATATTTT.

In DNA, the CDR3 is TGTGCCAGCAGCCAGACAGGGGCGGGGGGCTACACCTTC. Its translation: CASSQTGAGGYTF. The chain is built from TRBV7-3 and TRBJ1-2; 8 bases align to TRBD1. J was trimmed by 8 bases and V by 5 bases; bases with no gene match: 7. The CDR3 runs to 13 residues. Germline lookup yields CDR1 SGHTA and CDR2 FQGTGA.

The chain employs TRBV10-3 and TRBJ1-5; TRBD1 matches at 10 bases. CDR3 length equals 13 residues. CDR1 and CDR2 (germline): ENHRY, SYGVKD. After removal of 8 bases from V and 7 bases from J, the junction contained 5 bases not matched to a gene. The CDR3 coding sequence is TGTGCCATCGGGACAGGGGTGTGGCAGCCCCAGCATTTT. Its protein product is CAIGTGVWQPQHF.

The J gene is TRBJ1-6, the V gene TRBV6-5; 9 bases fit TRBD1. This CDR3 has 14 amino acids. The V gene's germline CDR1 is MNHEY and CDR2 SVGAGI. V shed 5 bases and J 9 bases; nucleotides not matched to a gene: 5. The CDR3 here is CASSPGQGGSPLHF. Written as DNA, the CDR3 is TGTGCCAGCAGTCCGGGACAGGGAGGTTCACCCCTCCACTTT.